This T cell receptor (beta chain) was profiled in a study of blood T cell repertoires in COVID-19. Study information: Researchers got acute and convalescent COVID-19 samples from the United States, Italy and Spain. The cDNA or gDNA used as material had been derived from T cells, B-cell-depleted T cells, or PBMCs.

The junction had 5 bases not matched to a gene; V was cut back by 1 base and J by 5 bases. Germline CDR1 reads GTSNPN; CDR2 reads SVGIG (reference sequence). This CDR3 is built from 13 residues. Authors' analysis steps: Amplification of reference gene primers was used by the study to estimate nucleated cell counts. Sequenced by immunoSEQ multiplex PCR; TCRdb stores in-frame clones only, minus some. The V and J calls and the clone size are those of that table, but D and trimming were determined from the DNA. The table records about 270,000 clones, roughly nine tenths of them present only once. This clone appeared once.

This TCR was sampled from a man in his forties with active or convalescent COVID-19. The V and J genes are TRBV30 and TRBJ2-7, with 7 bases that match TRBD1. The source material was peripheral blood. Here the CDR3 reads CAWSAATGDEQYF. In nucleotides, the CDR3 is TGTGCCTGGAGTGCCGCAACAGGGGACGAGCAGTACTTC.